The 12 T cell receptor beta chains listed next were all sequenced from one sample in a study of T cells in Graves' hyperthyroidism and ophthalmopathy. There were TCR beta CDR3 regions amplified from RNA transcripts. The TCR CDR3 was amplified in a first-round RT-PCR using the HTBI primer set. TCRdb reprocessed the multiplex PCR reads with MiXCR, giving one entry per CDR3 protein. The sample has around 620,000 distinct CDR3 sequences; around 14% are singletons. Sequencing used blood. These receptors all stem from a woman aged 18-35 years with Graves' ophthalmopathy.

At least ten counts were recorded for this clonotype. The chain recombines TRBV3-1 with TRBJ2-7; D is perhaps TRBD1 (6 bases). This CDR3 contains 15 residues. Trimming shortened V by 3 bases and J by 0 bases, and 12 bases separated the two germline ends. In germline, CDR1 is LGHDT, CDR2 YNNKEL (reference sequence). CDR3 protein: CASSQDSYASYEQYF. DNA of the CDR3: TGTGCCAGCAGCCAGGACAGTTACGCCTCCTACGAGCAGTACTTC.

The chain combines TRBV18 with TRBJ2-5; D may be TRBD2 (6 bases). Trimming pared 2 bases from V and 5 bases from J, leaving 12 bases between. Germline V gene lookup returns CDR1 KGHSH and CDR2 LQKENI. The CDR3 covers 14 residues. The CDR3 DNA is TGTGCCAGCTCACCAAACAGCCGGGGGGAGACCCAGTACTTC. Encoded protein: CASSPNSRGETQYF.

This clonotype was found many times. For the CDR3, the DNA is TGTGCCAGCAGCCACGGACAGGGCAAAAACATTCAGTACTTC. Translating gives CASSHGQGKNIQYF. The V call is TRBV28, the J call TRBJ2-4; 8 nucleotides line up with TRBD1. Germline V lookup: CDR1 MDHEN, CDR2 SYDVKM. CDR3 length equals 14 residues. Unmatched junction bases numbered 4, after V lost 6 bases and J lost 3 bases. Based on the CDR3 plus reference TRBV28 and TRBJ2-4, the full variable domain is DVKVTQSSRYLVKRTGEKVFLECVQDMDHENMFWYRQDPGLGLRLIYFSYDVKMKEKGDIPEGYSVSREKKERFSLILESASTNQTSMYLCASSHGQGKNIQYFGAGTRLSVL.

At least ten counts were recorded for this clonotype. The chain has TRBV30 and TRBJ2-7, with D tentatively TRBD1 (5 bases). The CDR3 runs 11 residues. V was clipped by 4 bases and J by 4 bases, with 8 bases between them. The germline gives CDR1 GTSNPN, CDR2 SVGIG (reference sequence). CDR3 in DNA: TGTGCCTGGATGCAGGGTTACGAGCAGTACTTC. Encoded protein: CAWMQGYEQYF.

This chain links TRBV24-1 with TRBJ2-7; the match to TRBD1 covers 9 bases. Germline CDR1 KGHDR, CDR2 SFDVKD. The CDR3 contains 15 residues. With V trimmed by 4 bases and J by 7 bases, 10 bases remained unmatched. The CDR3 DNA reads as TGTGCCACCAGTGAGGCCGGGACAGGGTCAAAGGAGCAGTACTTC. Amino acid sequence: CATSEAGTGSKEQYF.

To note about this clonotype: This may come from a read error, since a much larger clone is one base off. The V and J genes are TRBV12-3 or TRBV12-4 and TRBJ1-5; D remains unclear. Trimming stripped 2 bases from V and 2 bases from J, with 13 bases between. The CDR3 extends over 16 amino acids. The CDR3 region has the DNA TGTGCCAGCAGTTTAATAGGCCCCAGAGGCAATCAGCCCCAGCATTTT. This encodes CASSLIGPRGNQPQHF.

This clonotype was recorded at least ten times. J is TRBJ2-1 and V is TRBV28; no reliable D call. Per the germline V gene, CDR1 is MDHEN and CDR2 is SYDVKM. The CDR3 contains 15 residues. The ends were cut back, 5 bases at V and 6 bases at J, with 17 bases in the middle. Here the CDR3 reads CASSIHPRAVNEQFF. The CDR3 DNA is TGTGCCAGCAGTATACACCCTCGGGCAGTCAATGAGCAGTTCTTC.

This clonotype was recorded at least ten times. The V call is TRBV20-1, the J call TRBJ2-3; TRBD2 matches at 10 bases. The V and J ends lost 3 bases and 4 bases, in that order; junction bases with no gene match: 4. The CDR3 extends over 14 amino acids. Germline V gene data show CDR1 as DFQATT and CDR2 as SNEGSKA (reference sequence). CDR3 loop: CSASMTSGSDTQYF. CDR3 sequence (DNA): TGCAGTGCTAGTATGACTAGCGGGTCAGATACGCAGTATTTT.

The chain uses TRBV20-1 and TRBJ1-4; 7 nucleotides match TRBD1. The trim removed 3 bases at V and 0 bases at J, leaving 10 bases unmatched. CDR3 size: 17 residues. Germline CDR1 reads DFQATT; CDR2 reads SNEGSKA (reference sequence). CDR3 residues: CSARDRKNYATNEKLFF. In DNA form, the CDR3 reads TGCAGTGCTAGGGACAGGAAAAACTACGCAACTAATGAAAAACTGTTTTTT.

This clonotype was seen a handful of times. V usage is TRBV7-9 and J usage is TRBJ2-7; D may be TRBD1 (6 bases). The CDR3 has 15 amino acids. V lost 5 bases, J lost 0 bases, and 14 bases lay in between. The germline V gene encodes CDR1 SEHNR and CDR2 FQNEAQ (reference sequence). CDR3 loop: CASSVQGPTSYEQYF. DNA for the CDR3: TGTGCCAGCAGCGTACAGGGTCCCACCTCCTACGAGCAGTACTTC.

This clonotype was detected many times. The gene calls are TRBV30 and TRBJ1-2; weak D call: TRBD1 (6 bases). There are 12 residues in the CDR3. Germline assignment: CDR1 GTSNPN and CDR2 SVGIG (reference sequence). Trimming cost V 3 bases and J 3 bases, with 8 bases left between them. CDR3 residues: CAWSRGDYGYTF. CDR3 DNA: TGTGCCTGGAGCAGGGGAGACTATGGCTACACCTTC.

The table lists this clonotype with many counts. This rearrangement joins TRBV27 to TRBJ1-2; tentatively, D is TRBD1 (5 bases). Between the trimmed V and J ends, which lost 8 bases and 4 bases, there was a span of 20 bases. CDR1 and CDR2 from the germline V gene are MNHEY and SMNVEV (reference sequence). The CDR3 covers 15 residues. The CDR3 loop is CASGPPPGPRYGYTF. CDR3 bases: TGTGCCAGCGGTCCCCCTCCGGGACCGCGCTATGGCTACACCTTC.